Presented here are 18 T cell receptor beta chains from one specimen sequenced in a study of T cells in women clearing cervical HPV infection. Libraries were prepared by immunoSEQ multiplex PCR; TCRdb keeps only in-frame clonotypes and omits some of them. This sample's table reports roughly 22,000 clones. The sequencing input was blood buffy coat. These receptors came from a woman aged 18 to 75 with a cervical HPV16 infection that either progressed to CIN3+ or cleared (not recorded which).

Note on this clone: The read ends 3 residues early relative to the CDR3; the germline J gene fills the gap. J is TRBJ2-2 and V is TRBV2; 8 bases are a match to TRBD1. The CDR3 totals 15 residues. The germline gives CDR1 SNHLY, CDR2 FYNNEI. The trim removed 5 bases at V and 2 bases at J, leaving 4 bases unmatched. The CDR3: CASSPDRGNTGELFF. The sequenced CDR3 bases are TGTGCCAGCAGTCCCGACAGGGGAAACACCGGGGAG.

Concerning this clone itself: The read halts 3 residues ahead of the CDR3 end, with the missing end drawn from the germline J gene. J is TRBJ1-2 and V is TRBV18; no reliable D call. Germline-derived CDR1 and CDR2 are KGHSH and LQKENI. V was pared by 4 bases and J by 2 bases, with 8 bases between. The CDR3 runs 13 residues. CDR3: CASSRTGNYGYTF. The CDR3 DNA, read in part, is TGTGCCAGCTCACGGACGGGGAACTATGGC.

Notes on this clone: The read comes to an end 3 residues before the CDR3 does, leaving the germline J gene to fill in the end. The V and J genes are TRBV6-1 and TRBJ2-3, with 7 bases lining up with TRBD1. CDR1 and CDR2 from the germline V gene are MNHNS and SASEGT. This CDR3 comprises 16 residues. The CDR3 loop is CASSVVTGAGNQPQYF. The part of the CDR3 DNA that was read is TGTGCCAGCAGTGTTGTCACAGGGGCGGGCAATCAGCCG.

As concerns this clone: The read ends 3 residues before the CDR3 terminus; that terminus is restored from the germline J gene. The chain has TRBV30 and TRBJ1-1; D perhaps matches TRBD1 (6 bases). Germline lookup yields CDR1 GTSNPN and CDR2 SVGIG (reference sequence). Trimming removed 8 bases from V and 6 bases from J, with 19 bases in between. The length of the CDR3 is 13 residues. The CDR3 loop reads CARRNQGLAEAFF. CDR3 DNA, as far as it was read: TGTGCCAGAAGAAATCAGGGGTTGGCTGAA.

Notes on this clone: The read finishes 3 residues shy of the CDR3 end, and the germline J gene is used to complete it. V usage is TRBV5-5 and J usage is TRBJ2-7, with 10 bases identical to TRBD2. Germline loops: CDR1 SGHKS, CDR2 YYEKEE (reference sequence). Trimming at V came to 4 bases and at J to 4 bases, leaving 8 bases not matched to a gene. This CDR3 has 15 residues. The chain's CDR3 is CASSDSGGYQYEQYF. The DNA read from the CDR3 is TGTGCCAGCAGCGATAGCGGGGGGTACCAGTACGAG. Filled out from reference TRBV5-5 and TRBJ2-7, the complete variable domain reads DAGVTQSPTHLIKTRGQQVTLRCSPISGHKSVSWYQQVLGQGPQFIFQYYEKEERGRGNFPDRFSARQFPNYSSELNVNALLLGDSALYLCASSDSGGYQYEQYFGPGTRLTVT.

Turning to this clone: The CDR3 extends 3 residues past the end of the read, so its final part is completed from the germline J gene. The gene calls are TRBV5-8 and TRBJ2-7, with 8 bases identical to TRBD1. CDR1 and CDR2 (germline): SGHTS, YDEGEE. The J segment lost 1 base and the V segment lost 5 bases, leaving 8 bases of the junction unmatched. This CDR3 region has 15 residues. CDR3 DNA (partial): TGTGCCAGCAGAGATAGGACAGGGCAATCCTACGAG. This sequence encodes CASRDRTGQSYE. The whole CDR3 protein is CASRDRTGQSYEQYF.

In the case of this clone: The CDR3 end is not reached by the read, which stops 3 residues before it; the germline J gene fills it in. The gene calls are TRBV30 and TRBJ2-7; 9 bases fit TRBD1. J was trimmed by 6 bases and V by 5 bases; bases with no gene match: 8. The CDR3 is 13 residues long. Germline assignment: CDR1 GTSNPN and CDR2 SVGIG (reference sequence). CDR3 loop: CAWEPGTGTEQYF. CDR3 bases read: TGTGCCTGGGAACCCGGGACAGGGACCGAG.

With regard to this clone: The read halts 3 residues ahead of the CDR3 end, with the missing end drawn from the germline J gene. This rearrangement joins TRBV7-2 to TRBJ2-3, with unresolved D. The CDR3 length is 14 residues. The V gene lost 1 base and the J gene lost 2 bases, with 7 bases spanning the gap. From germline, CDR1 is SGHTA and CDR2 FQGNSA. CDR3 bases read: TGTGCCAGCAGCTTAGGACTGAACACAGATACG. Protein sequence: CASSLGLNTDT. The full CDR3 protein is CASSLGLNTDTQYF.

As concerns this clone: The read ends 3 residues shy of where the CDR3 ends; the end is completed using the germline J gene. This chain uses TRBV10-2 with TRBJ2-7, with 9 positions matching TRBD1. This CDR3 has 15 residues. With 8 bases clipped from V and 4 bases from J, the junction kept 12 bases outside the gene matches. Germline V gene lookup returns CDR1 WSHSY and CDR2 SAAADI. The CDR3 loop reads CASQKGQGRRYEQYF. The CDR3 bases that were read are TGCGCCAGCCAAAAGGGACAGGGACGGAGGTACGAG.

Concerning this clone itself: The sequenced fragment ends 3 residues before the CDR3 boundary, so the rest is inferred from the germline J gene. The V call is TRBV20-1, the J call TRBJ2-3; D unresolved. There are 14 residues in the CDR3. Germline loops: CDR1 DFQATT, CDR2 SNEGSKA (reference sequence). CDR3 sequence reads: CSARDPNSQETQYF. Partial CDR3 DNA: TGCAGTGCTAGAGATCCAAACAGCCAAGAGACG.

Details on this clone: The CDR3 goes on 3 residues after the read ends, and that part is filled in from the germline J gene. The J gene is TRBJ1-6, the V gene TRBV13; 8 bases agree with TRBD1. The germline gives CDR1 PRHDT, CDR2 FYEKMQ (reference sequence). V shed 5 bases, J shed 8 bases, and the junction held 5 bases outside the gene matches. The CDR3 totals 14 residues. CDR3 region: CASSRTGKYSPLHF. CDR3 bases read: TGTGCCAGCAGCCGGACAGGGAAATATTCACCC. Supplemented by reference TRBV13 and TRBJ1-6, the full variable domain reads AAGVIQSPRHLIKEKRETATLKCYPIPRHDTVYWYQQGPGQDPQFLISFYEKMQSDKGSIPDRFSAQQFSDYHSELNMSSLELGDSALYFCASSRTGKYSPLHFGNGTRLTVT.

On this clone: Read data end 3 residues before the CDR3 end; the end is taken from the germline J gene. This chain joins TRBV20-1 and TRBJ2-3; 8 bases fit TRBD2. CDR3 size: 17 residues. Germline CDR1 DFQATT, CDR2 SNEGSKA (reference sequence). The trim removed 1 base at V and 5 bases at J, leaving 14 bases unmatched. CDR3 sequence reads: CSARVILSGSLGDTQYF. CDR3 DNA (partial): TGCAGTGCTAGAGTCATCCTGAGCGGGAGTTTGGGAGATACG.

As to this clone: The CDR3 end lies 3 residues beyond the end of the read and is filled in from the germline J gene. The chain carries TRBV20-1 and TRBJ1-1, with a tentative D call TRBD1 (5 bases). Germline values: CDR1 DFQATT, CDR2 SNEGSKA (reference sequence). Trimming shortened V by 0 bases and J by 1 base, and 12 bases separated the two germline ends. The CDR3 sequence is 15 residues long. CDR3 bases read: TGCAGTGCTAGAGAGGGAAGCGGGACGAACACTGAA. This codes for CSAREGSGTNTE. The CDR3 as a whole reads CSAREGSGTNTEAFF.

A word on this clone: The read falls 3 residues short of the CDR3 end, and the missing part is taken from the germline J gene. The V gene is TRBV7-9, the J gene TRBJ1-1, with D unresolved. Trimming pared 6 bases from V and 2 bases from J, leaving 10 bases between. Germline V gene data show CDR1 as SEHNR and CDR2 as FQNEAQ (reference sequence). The CDR3 extends over 13 amino acids. The covered CDR3 bases are TGTGCCAGCAGTCAAGACTTAAACACTGAA. It specifies CASSQDLNTE. The full CDR3 reads CASSQDLNTEAFF.

For this clone: The read stops 3 residues short of the end of the CDR3; the missing end is completed from the germline J gene. The chain has TRBV6-2 or TRBV6-3 and TRBJ2-7; TRBD1 matches 7 bases. Per the germline V gene, CDR1 is MNHEY and CDR2 is SVGEGT. V dropped 6 bases and J dropped 4; count of bases not matched to a gene: 6. The CDR3 has 13 residues. CDR3 DNA (partial): TGTGCCAGCAGACCAACGACAGGGTACGAG. Encoded protein: CASRPTTGYE. The entire CDR3 sequence reads CASRPTTGYEQYF.

Notes on this clone: The observed sequence ends 3 residues before the CDR3 terminus, with the missing tail filled in from the germline J gene. The chain joins TRBV19 to TRBJ2-3; 8 bases line up with TRBD2. Germline-derived CDR1 and CDR2 are LNHDA and SQIVND (reference sequence). The length of the CDR3 is 16 residues. J gave up 5 bases and V 1 base, and 8 bases lay outside the gene matches. The CDR3: CASSIVGGGIGDTQYF. CDR3 bases read: TGTGCCAGTAGTATAGTGGGCGGGGGGATTGGAGATACG.

Regarding this clone: The read is 3 residues too short to cover the CDR3 end, so that end is filled in from the germline J gene. The chain joins TRBV30 to TRBJ2-1, with D possibly being TRBD2 (5 bases). V was trimmed by 2 bases and J by 3 bases, leaving 11 bases between them. The length of the CDR3 is 14 residues. Germline V CDR1 and CDR2: GTSNPN, SVGIG (reference sequence). The CDR3 sequence: CAWSTGVGYNEQFF. The covered CDR3 bases are TGTGCCTGGAGTACCGGGGTGGGCTACAATGAG.

As regards this clone: Coverage ceases 3 residues before the CDR3 finishes, and the germline J gene fills in the end. This chain connects TRBV4-2 to TRBJ1-3; possible D gene TRBD1, 6 bases. The CDR3 contains 17 residues. CDR1 and CDR2 (germline): LGHNA, YNFKEQ. Trimming pared 0 bases from V and 3 bases from J, leaving 15 bases between. The CDR3 is CASSQDWGGQSGNTIYF. CDR3 DNA (partial): TGTGCCAGCAGCCAAGATTGGGGGGGGCAGAGTGGAAACACC.